This record covers a single T cell receptor (beta chain). Its target is not known. Genomic DNA (from each subset) was split evenly across several immunoSEQ plates. The repertoire was sequenced with immunoSEQ multiplex PCR; TCRdb's copy has only in-frame clones and lacks some. The data show a few million clones, more than 90% seen once. This entry belongs to a study of shared clonotypes between healthy human individuals. The study, taken as a whole, reports: Relative to clonotypes present in all four donors, those not shared had lower generation probabilities.

V was trimmed by 4 bases and J by 2 bases, leaving 6 bases between them. The CDR3 is made up of 14 amino acids. Germline assignment: CDR1 SGHAT and CDR2 FQNNGV. From CD4+ cells came CD45RA+ naive and CD45RA-negative memory subsets. This TCR came from a man younger than 35 in good health. The rearrangement links TRBV11-2 to TRBJ2-6; a possible D gene is TRBD1 (6 bases). Sequencing input: naive CD4+ T cells sorted from blood. As to subset: CD45RA+ positively selected. DNA for the CDR3: TGTGCCAGCAGCTCAGGGGCTGGGGCCAACGTCCTGACTTTC. Translating it yields CASSSGAGANVLTF.